This TCR beta chain was identified in a study of blood T cell repertoires in COVID-19. Overall study context: COVID-19 samples, acute and convalescent, were from the United States, Italy and Spain. PBMCs, B-cell-depleted T cells, or T cells were the source of the cDNA or gDNA that made up the material.

Assay: immunoSEQ multiplex PCR; the TCRdb copy retains only in-frame clones and omits some. In the table there are roughly 77,000 clones, roughly 78% of which are singletons. The CDR3 totals 14 residues. V lost 4 bases to trimming and J lost 8 bases; unmatched junction nucleotides: 6. Per the germline V gene, CDR1 is LGHNA and CDR2 is YNFKEQ. This chain joins TRBV4-2 and TRBJ1-4; 8 nucleotides match TRBD1. The sequence derives from a woman in her seventies with acute or convalescent COVID-19. The sequenced sample was peripheral blood. CDR3 residues: CASSPDRVFEKLFF. The CDR3 DNA is TGTGCCAGCAGCCCGGACAGGGTTTTCGAAAAACTGTTTTTT.